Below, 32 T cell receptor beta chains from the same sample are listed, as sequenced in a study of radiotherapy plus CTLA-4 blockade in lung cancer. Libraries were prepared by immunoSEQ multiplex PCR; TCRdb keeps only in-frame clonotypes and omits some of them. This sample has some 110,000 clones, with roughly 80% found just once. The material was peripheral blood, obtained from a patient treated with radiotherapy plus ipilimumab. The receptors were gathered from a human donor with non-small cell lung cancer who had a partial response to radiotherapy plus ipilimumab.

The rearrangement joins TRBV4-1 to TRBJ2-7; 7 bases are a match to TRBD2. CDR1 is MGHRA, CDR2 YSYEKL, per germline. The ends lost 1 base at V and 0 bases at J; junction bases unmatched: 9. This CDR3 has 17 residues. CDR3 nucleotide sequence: TGCGCCAGCAGCCAAGGGGGAACTAGCGCGTTCTCCTACGAGCAGTACTTC. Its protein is CASSQGGTSAFSYEQYF.

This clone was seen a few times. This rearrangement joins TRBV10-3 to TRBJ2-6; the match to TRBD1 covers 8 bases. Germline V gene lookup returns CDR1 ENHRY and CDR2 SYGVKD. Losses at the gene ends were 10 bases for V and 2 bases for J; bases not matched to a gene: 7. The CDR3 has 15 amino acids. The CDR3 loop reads CATGQGNTGANVLTF. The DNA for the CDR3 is TGTGCCACCGGACAGGGAAACACTGGGGCCAACGTCCTGACTTTC.

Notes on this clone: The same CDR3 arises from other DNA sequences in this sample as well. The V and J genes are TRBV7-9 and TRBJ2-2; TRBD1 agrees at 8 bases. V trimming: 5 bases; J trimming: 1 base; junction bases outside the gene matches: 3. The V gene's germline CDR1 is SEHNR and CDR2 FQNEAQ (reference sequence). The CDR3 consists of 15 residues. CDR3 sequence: CASSPGTGNTGELFF. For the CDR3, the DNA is TGTGCCAGCAGCCCAGGGACAGGGAACACCGGGGAGCTGTTTTTT.

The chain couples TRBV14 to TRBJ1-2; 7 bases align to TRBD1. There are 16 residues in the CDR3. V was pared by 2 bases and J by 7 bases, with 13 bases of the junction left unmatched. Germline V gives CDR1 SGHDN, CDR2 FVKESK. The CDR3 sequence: CASSQSNRLTGPGYTF. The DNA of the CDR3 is TGTGCCAGCAGCCAATCTAATCGATTGACAGGGCCTGGCTACACCTTC.

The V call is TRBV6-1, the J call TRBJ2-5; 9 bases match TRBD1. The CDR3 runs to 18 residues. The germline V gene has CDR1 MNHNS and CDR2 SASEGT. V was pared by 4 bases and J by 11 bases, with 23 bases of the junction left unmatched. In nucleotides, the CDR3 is TGTGCCAGCAGTGTGGGGGACAGGGTATTTCAGCGCCTACGGGAGCAGTACTTC. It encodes CASSVGDRVFQRLREQYF.

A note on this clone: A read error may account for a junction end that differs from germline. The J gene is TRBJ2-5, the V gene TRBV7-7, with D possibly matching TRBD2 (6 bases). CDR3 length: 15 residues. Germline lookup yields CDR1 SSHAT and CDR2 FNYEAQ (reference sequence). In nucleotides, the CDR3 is TGTGCTAGCAGTCCCCATGGACTAAACCAAGAGACCCAGTACTTC. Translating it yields CASSPHGLNQETQYF.

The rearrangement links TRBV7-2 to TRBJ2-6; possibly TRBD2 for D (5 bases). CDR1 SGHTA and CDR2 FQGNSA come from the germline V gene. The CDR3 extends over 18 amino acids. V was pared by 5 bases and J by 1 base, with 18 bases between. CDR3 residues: CASSTPRPGTSGANVLTF. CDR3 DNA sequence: TGTGCCAGCAGCACCCCTCGGCCGGGAACTTCTGGGGCCAACGTCCTGACTTTC.

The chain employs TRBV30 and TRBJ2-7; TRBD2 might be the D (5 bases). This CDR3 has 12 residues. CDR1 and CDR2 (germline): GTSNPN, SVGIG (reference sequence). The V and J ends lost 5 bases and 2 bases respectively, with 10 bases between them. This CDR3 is CAWGSETYEQYF. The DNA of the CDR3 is TGTGCCTGGGGGAGCGAAACCTACGAGCAGTACTTC. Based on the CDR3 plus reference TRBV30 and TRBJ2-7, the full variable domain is SQTIHQWPATLVQPVGSPLSLECTVEGTSNPNLYWYRQAAGRGLQLLFYSVGIGQISSEVPQNLSASRPQDRQFILSSKKLLLSDSGFYLCAWGSETYEQYFGPGTRLTVT.

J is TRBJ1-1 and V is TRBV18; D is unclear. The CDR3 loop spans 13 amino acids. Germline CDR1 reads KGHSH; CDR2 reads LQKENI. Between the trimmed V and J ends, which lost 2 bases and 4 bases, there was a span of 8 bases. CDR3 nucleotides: TGTGCCAGCTCACCAACCGAGGGCACTGAAGCTTTCTTT. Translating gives CASSPTEGTEAFF.

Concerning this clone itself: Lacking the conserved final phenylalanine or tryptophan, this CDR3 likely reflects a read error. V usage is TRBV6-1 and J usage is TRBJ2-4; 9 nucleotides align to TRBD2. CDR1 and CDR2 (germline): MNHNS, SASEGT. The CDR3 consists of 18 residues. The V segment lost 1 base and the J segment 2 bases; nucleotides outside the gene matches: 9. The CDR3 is CASSEGLVASGTKNIQYL. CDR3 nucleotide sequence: TGTGCCAGCAGTGAAGGGCTGGTGGCTAGCGGGACCAAAAACATTCAGTACCTC.

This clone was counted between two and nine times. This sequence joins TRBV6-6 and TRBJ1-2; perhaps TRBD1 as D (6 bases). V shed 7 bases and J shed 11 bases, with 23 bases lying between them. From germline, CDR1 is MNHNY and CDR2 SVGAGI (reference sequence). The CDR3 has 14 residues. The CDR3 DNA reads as TGTGCCAGCACCATTACGCGGACACAGGGAGAATACACCTTC. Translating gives CASTITRTQGEYTF.

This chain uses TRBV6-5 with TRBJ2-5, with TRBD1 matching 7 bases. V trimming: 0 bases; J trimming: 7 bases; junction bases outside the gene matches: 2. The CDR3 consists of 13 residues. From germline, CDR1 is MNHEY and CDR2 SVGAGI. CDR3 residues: CASSYSTGTTQYF. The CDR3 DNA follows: TGTGCCAGCAGTTACTCGACAGGGACGACCCAGTACTTC.

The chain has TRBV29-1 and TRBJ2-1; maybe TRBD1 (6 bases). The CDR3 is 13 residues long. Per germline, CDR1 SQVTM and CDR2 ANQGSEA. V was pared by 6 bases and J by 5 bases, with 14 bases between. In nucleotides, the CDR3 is TGCAGCGTCGCCGGGCAGGGGAACAATGAGCAGTTCTTC. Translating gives CSVAGQGNNEQFF.

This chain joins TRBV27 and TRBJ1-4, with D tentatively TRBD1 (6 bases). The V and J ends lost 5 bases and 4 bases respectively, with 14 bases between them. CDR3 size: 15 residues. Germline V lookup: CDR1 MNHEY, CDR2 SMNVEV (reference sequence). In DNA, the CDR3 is TGTGCCAGCAGTCCCCGGACAGCCGTTAATGAAAAACTGTTTTTT. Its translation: CASSPRTAVNEKLFF.

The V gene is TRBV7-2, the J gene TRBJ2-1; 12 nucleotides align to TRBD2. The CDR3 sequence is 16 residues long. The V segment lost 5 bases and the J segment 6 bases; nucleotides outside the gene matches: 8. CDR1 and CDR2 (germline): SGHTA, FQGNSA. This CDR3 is CASSPRPSGRGNEQFF. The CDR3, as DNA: TGTGCCAGCAGCCCTAGACCTAGCGGGAGGGGCAATGAGCAGTTCTTC.

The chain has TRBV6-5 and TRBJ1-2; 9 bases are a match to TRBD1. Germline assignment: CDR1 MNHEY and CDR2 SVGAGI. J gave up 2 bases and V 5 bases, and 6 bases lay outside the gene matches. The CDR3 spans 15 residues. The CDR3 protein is CASSPTGGLNYGYTF. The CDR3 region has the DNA TGTGCCAGCAGTCCCACAGGGGGCTTGAACTATGGCTACACCTTC.

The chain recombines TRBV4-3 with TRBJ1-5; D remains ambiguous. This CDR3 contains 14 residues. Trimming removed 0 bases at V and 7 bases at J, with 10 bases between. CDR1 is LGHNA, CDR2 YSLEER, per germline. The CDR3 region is CASSQESGWQPQHF. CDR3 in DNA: TGCGCCAGCAGCCAAGAGAGCGGATGGCAGCCCCAGCATTTT.

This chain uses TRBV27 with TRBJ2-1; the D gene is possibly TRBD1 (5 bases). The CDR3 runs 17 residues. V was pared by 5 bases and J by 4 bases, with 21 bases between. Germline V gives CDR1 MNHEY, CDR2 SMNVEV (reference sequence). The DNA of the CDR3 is TGTGCCAGCAGTCCCCAGGGCAGGGTTACGAGTTACAATGAGCAGTTCTTC. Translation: CASSPQGRVTSYNEQFF.

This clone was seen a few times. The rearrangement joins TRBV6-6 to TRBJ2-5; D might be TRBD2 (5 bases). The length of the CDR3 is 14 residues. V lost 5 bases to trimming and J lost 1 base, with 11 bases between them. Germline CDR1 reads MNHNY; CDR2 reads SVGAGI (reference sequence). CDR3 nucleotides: TGTGCCAGCAGTGGCGGGTTAGGCCAAGAGACCCAGTACTTC. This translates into CASSGGLGQETQYF.

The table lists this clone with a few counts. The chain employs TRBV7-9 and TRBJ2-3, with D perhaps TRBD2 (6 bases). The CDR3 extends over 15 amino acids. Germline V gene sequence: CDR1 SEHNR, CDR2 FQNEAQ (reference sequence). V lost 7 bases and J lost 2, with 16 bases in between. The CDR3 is CASTLEGRDTDTQYF. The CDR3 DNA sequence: TGTGCCAGCACCCTCGAGGGGCGGGACACAGATACGCAGTATTTT.

The CDR3 sequence: CASSFDGYEQFF. The CDR3 DNA reads TGCGCCAGCAGCTTCGACGGGTATGAGCAGTTCTTC. The V and J genes are TRBV5-1 and TRBJ2-1, with D unresolved. The CDR3 loop spans 12 amino acids. V lost 2 bases and J 8 bases, leaving 8 bases between the germline ends. CDR1 and CDR2 from the germline V gene are SGHRS and YFSETQ.

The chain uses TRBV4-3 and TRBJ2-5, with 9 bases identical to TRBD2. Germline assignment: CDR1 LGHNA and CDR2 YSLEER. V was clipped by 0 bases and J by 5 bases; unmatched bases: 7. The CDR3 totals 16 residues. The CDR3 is CASSQDKLAGSETQYF. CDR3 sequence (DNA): TGCGCCAGCAGCCAAGATAAGCTAGCGGGAAGCGAGACCCAGTACTTC.

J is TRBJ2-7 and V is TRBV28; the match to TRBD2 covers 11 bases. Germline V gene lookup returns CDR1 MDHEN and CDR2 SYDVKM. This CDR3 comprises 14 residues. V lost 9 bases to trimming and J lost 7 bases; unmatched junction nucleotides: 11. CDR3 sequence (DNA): TGTGCCAGTATTACTAGCGGGAGCCCCTGGGAGCAGTACTTC. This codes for CASITSGSPWEQYF.

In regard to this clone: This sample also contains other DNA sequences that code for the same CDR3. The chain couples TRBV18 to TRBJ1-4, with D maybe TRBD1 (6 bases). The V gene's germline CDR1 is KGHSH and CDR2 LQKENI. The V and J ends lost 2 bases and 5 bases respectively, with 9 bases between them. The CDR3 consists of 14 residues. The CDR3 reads CASSPGQGNEKLFF. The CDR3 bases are TGTGCCAGCTCACCAGGGCAGGGGAATGAAAAACTGTTTTTT.

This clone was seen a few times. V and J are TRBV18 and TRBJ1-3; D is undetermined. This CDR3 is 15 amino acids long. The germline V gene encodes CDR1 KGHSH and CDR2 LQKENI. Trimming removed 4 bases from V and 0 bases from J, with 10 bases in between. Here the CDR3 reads CASSQTFASGNTIYF. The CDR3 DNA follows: TGTGCCAGCTCACAGACATTCGCCTCTGGAAACACCATATATTTT.

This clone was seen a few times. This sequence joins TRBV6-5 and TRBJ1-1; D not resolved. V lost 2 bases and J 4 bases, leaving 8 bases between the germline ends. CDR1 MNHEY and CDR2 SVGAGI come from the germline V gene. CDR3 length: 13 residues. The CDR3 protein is CASSYELSTEAFF. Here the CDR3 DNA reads TGTGCCAGCAGTTACGAGTTGAGCACTGAAGCTTTCTTT.

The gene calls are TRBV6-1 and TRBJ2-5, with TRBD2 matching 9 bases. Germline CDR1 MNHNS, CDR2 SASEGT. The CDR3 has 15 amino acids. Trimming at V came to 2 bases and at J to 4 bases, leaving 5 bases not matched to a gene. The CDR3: CASSEPLAGRETQYF. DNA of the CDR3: TGTGCCAGCAGTGAACCTCTAGCGGGACGAGAGACCCAGTACTTC.

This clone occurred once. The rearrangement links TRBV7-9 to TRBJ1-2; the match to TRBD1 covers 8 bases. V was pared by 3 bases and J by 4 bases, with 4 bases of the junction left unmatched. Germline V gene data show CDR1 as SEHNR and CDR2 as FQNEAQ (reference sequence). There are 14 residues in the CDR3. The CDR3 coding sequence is TGTGCCAGCAGCTTCGGGACAGGAATCTATGGCTACACCTTC. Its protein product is CASSFGTGIYGYTF.

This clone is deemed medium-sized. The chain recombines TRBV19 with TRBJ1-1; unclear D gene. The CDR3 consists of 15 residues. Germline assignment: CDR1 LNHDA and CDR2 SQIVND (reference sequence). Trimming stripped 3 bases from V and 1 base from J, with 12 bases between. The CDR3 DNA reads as TGTGCCAGTAGTATCCGGAGACTGACGAACACTGAAGCTTTCTTT. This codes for CASSIRRLTNTEAFF.

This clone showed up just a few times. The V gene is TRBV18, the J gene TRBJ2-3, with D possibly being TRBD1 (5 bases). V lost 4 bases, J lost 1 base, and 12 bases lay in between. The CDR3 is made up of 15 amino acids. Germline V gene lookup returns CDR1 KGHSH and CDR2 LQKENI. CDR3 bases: TGTGCCAGCTCACAGAGGACACTTGGCACAGATACGCAGTATTTT. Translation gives CASSQRTLGTDTQYF.

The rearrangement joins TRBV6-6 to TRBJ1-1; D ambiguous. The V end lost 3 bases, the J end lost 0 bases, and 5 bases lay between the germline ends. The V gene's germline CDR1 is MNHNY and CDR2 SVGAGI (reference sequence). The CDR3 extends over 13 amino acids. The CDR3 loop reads CASSYQLNTEAFF. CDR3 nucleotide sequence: TGTGCCAGCAGTTATCAGTTGAACACTGAAGCTTTCTTT.

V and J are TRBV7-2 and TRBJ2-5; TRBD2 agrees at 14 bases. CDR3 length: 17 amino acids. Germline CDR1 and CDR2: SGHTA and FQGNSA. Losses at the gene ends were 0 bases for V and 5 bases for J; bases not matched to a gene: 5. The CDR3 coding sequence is TGTGCCAGCAGCTTAGCCGCGGGACTAGCGGGAGTTGAGACCCAGTACTTC. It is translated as CASSLAAGLAGVETQYF.